The present entry profiles one T cell receptor (beta chain) with its context. What antigen it recognizes has not been identified. No clone much larger than this one lies a single base away; base qualities are absent. The time point label corresponds to: baseline before first vaccination. Samples from vaccinated people were obtained from the UK trials COV001 and COV002, which included a single-blind randomized controlled phase 2/3 trial of AZD1222 (ChAdOx1 nCoV-19) in healthy adults. For TCRbeta chain sequencing, PBMC samples were collected from trial participants at day 0 and at day 28 after the second dose. The trim is 5 bases for V and 6 bases for J, with a gap of 6 bases between the germline ends. For CDR1 and CDR2, the germline V gene lists SGHTA and FQGNSA. From the cysteine through the phenylalanine, the CDR3 covers 11 amino acids. CDR3 DNA is the only sequence kept; it has 33 bases, read in frame from the first base.

This record comes from a study of T cell responses to AZD1222 COVID-19 vaccine (dated by TCRdb to the early 2020s). Notes on the research overall: Because spike-specific TCR depth and breadth did not differ between the two schedules, AZD1222 recipients who got a second dose at roughly 4 weeks were pooled with those who got a second dose at roughly 12 weeks. TCR sequencing covered roughly 230 trial participants: 200 to 220 given two doses of AZD1222 and some 25 given two doses of MenACWY control vaccine. Enrollment into the trials was organized by age into subgroups of 18-55, 56-69 and 70-plus years, and those subgroups contained around 150, 28 and 57 TCR-sequenced participants, respectively.

The CDR3 regions of human TCRbeta chains were analyzed by immunosequencing. In the authors' own workflow: TCRs in the repertoires were compared against a reference library of SARS-CoV-2-specific TCRs that had been generated with the MIRA antigen-specificity platform. Breadth meant the fraction of unique TCRs that were SARS-CoV-2-associated, whereas depth meant the fraction of total T cells that were SARS-CoV-2-associated. Using the MIRA data, every spike-specific TCR was mapped to the spike region that the TCR reacted to and assigned to either a CD4 or a CD8 class. Log10-transformed breadth and depth values were compared by one-way ANOVA with Sidak's multiple comparisons tests. Sourced from immuneACCESS, this table was stored by TCRdb with only in-frame sequences that have V and J called. A share of the clones is absent; for the studies checked, an unresolved V gene accounts for under half, and the remainder has no known explanation. V, J and clone size derive from that table, while D and trimming were established from the DNA sequence. The sample contains about 140,000 clones, 85% to 95% of them found a single time. The ten largest account for roughly 4.9% of the sample.

General study outcomes and caveats: Participants were mostly white British and included more females than males, and it was suggested by the authors that clonal diversity may have been underestimated. After two AZD1222 doses, spike-specific TCR breadth and depth were significantly higher than at day 0 and than in MenACWY recipients. Conclusions about previously exposed vaccinees were limited because only six or seven AZD1222 recipients were SARS-CoV-2 seropositive at baseline. Because no samples from the day 14 peak response were available, repertoires could be characterized only after the peak T cell response. CD4 TCRs associated with the vaccine covered the entire spike protein, and the dominant responses were in regions 160-218 and 743-854. In the small 56-69-year group, the increase in depth fell short of significance, most likely because of low power. Reportedly, close to half of the unique spike-specific TCRs recognized epitopes lying outside the regions that are mutated in the B.1.351 and B.1.1.7 variants.

This receptor was identified in an adult in good health. The chain joins TRBV7-2 to TRBJ2-3; no D gene can be assigned with confidence. Sequences were derived from peripheral blood, sampled on day 0 of AZD1222 vaccination. The CDR3 region reads CASSPKDTQYF. Here is the DNA: TGTGCCAGCAGCCCGAAGGATACGCAGTATTTT.